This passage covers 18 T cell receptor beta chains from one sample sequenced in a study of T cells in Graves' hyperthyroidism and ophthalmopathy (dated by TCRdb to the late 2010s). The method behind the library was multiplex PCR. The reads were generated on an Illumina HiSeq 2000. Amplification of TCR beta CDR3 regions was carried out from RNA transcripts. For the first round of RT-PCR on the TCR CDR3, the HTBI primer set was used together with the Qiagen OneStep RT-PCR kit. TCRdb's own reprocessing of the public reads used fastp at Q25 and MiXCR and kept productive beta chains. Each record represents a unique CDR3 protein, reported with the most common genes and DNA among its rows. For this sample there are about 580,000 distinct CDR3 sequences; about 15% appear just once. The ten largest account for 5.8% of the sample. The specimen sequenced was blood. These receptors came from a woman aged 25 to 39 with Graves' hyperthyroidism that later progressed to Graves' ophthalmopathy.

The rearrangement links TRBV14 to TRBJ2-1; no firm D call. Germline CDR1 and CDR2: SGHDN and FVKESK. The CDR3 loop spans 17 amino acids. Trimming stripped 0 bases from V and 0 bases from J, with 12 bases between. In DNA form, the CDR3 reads TGTGCCAGCAGCCAAGATATAGGGATGAGCTCCTACAATGAGCAGTTCTTC. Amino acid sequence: CASSQDIGMSSYNEQFF.

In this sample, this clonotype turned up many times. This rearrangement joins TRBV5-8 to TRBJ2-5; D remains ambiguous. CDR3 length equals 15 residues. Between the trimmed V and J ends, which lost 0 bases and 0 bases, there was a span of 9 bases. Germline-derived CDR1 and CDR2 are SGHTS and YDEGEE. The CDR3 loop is CASSLGPNHQETQYF. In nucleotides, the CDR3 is TGTGCCAGCAGCTTGGGGCCGAATCACCAAGAGACCCAGTACTTC.

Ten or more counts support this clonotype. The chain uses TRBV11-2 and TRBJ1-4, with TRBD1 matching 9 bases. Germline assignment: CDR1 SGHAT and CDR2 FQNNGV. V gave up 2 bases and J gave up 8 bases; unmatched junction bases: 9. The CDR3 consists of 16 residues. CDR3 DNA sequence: TGTGCCAGCAGCTTATCCGGGACAGGGAAGGTGGAAAAACTGTTTTTT. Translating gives CASSLSGTGKVEKLFF.

The CDR3 spells CASSLGFGGGISYEQYF. For the CDR3, the DNA is TGTGCCAGCAGCTTGGGATTCGGGGGAGGAATCTCCTACGAGCAGTACTTC. V usage is TRBV5-5 and J usage is TRBJ2-7; possibly TRBD2 for D (6 bases). From germline, CDR1 is SGHKS and CDR2 YYEKEE (reference sequence). Trimming removed 0 bases from V and 0 bases from J, with 16 bases in between. The CDR3 loop spans 17 amino acids.

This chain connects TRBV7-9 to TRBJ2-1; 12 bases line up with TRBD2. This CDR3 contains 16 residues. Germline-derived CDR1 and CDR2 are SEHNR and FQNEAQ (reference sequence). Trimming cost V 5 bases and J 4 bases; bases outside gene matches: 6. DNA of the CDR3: TGTGCCAGCAGCCAAGAACTAGCGGGAGGTTACAATGAGCAGTTCTTC. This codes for CASSQELAGGYNEQFF.

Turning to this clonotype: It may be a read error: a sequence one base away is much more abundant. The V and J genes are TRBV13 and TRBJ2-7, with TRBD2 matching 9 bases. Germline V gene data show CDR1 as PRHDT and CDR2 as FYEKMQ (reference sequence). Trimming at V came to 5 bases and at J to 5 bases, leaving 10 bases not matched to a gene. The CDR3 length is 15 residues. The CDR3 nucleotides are TGTGCCAGCAGCATACGGACTAGCGCGAGGGACGAGCAGTACTTC. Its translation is CASSIRTSARDEQYF.

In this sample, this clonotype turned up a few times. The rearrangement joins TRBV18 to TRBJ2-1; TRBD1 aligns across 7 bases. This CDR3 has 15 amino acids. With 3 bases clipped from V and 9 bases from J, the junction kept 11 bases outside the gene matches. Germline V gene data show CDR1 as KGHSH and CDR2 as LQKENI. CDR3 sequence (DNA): TGTGCCAGCTCACCGGCGAGGGGGCAATTAGGTGAGCAGTTCTTC. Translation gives CASSPARGQLGEQFF.

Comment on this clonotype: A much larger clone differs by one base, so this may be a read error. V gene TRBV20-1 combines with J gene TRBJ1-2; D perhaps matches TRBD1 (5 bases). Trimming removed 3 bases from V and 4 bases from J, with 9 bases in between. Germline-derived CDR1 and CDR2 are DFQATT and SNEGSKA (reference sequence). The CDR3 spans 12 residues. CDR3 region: CSASLGAYGYTF. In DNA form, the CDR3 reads TGCAGTGCTAGTCTCGGGGCCTATGGCTACACCTTC.

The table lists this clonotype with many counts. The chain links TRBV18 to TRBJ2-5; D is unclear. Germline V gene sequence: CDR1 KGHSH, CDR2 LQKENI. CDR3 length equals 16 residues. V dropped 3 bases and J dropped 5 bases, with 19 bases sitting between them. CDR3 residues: CASSPSKSGIGETQYF. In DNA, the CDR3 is TGTGCCAGCTCACCCAGCAAGAGTGGTATCGGGGAGACCCAGTACTTC.

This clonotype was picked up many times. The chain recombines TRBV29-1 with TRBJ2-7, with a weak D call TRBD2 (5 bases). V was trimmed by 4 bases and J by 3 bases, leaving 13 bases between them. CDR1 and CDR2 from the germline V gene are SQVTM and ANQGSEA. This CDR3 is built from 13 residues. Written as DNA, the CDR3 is TGCAGCGTTGCCGGGGATTGGGGCTACGAGCAGTACTTC. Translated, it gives CSVAGDWGYEQYF.

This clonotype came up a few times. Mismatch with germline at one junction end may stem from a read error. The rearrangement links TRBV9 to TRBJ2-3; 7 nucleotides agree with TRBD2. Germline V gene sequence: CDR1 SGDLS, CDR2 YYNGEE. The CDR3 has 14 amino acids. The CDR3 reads CASSVREGTDTQYF. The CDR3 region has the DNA TGTGCCAGCAGCGTAAGGGAGGGCACGGATACGCAGTATTTT.

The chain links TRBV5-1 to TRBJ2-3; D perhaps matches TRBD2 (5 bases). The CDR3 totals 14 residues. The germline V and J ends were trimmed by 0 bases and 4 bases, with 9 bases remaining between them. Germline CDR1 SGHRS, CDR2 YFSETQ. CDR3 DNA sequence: TGCGCCAGCAGCTTGGCCGACTATTCAGATACGCAGTATTTT. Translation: CASSLADYSDTQYF.

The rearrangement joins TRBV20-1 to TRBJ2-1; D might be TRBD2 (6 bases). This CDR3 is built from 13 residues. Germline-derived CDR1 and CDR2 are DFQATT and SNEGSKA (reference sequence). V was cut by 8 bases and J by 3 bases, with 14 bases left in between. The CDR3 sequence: CSPYLRDYNEQFF. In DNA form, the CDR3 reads TGCAGTCCCTATTTGCGGGACTACAATGAGCAGTTCTTC.

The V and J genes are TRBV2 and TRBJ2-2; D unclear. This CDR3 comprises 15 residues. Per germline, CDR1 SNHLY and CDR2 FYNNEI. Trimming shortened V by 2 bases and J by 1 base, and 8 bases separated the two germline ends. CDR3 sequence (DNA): TGTGCCAGCAGTGAAAGGTTAGGGAACACCGGGGAGCTGTTTTTT. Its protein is CASSERLGNTGELFF.

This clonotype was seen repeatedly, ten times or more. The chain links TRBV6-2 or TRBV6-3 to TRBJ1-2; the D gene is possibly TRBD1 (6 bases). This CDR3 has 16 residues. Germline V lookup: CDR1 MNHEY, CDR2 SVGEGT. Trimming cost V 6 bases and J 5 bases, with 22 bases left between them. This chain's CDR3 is CASRSGDTTRRYGYTF. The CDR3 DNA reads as TGTGCCAGCAGATCGGGGGACACCACCCGGAGATATGGCTACACCTTC.

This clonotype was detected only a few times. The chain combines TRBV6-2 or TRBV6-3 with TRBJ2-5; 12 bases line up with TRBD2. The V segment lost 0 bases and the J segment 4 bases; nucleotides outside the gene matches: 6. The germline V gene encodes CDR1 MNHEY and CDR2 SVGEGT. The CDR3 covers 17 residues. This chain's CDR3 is CASSYSTSGSVRETQYF. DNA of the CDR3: TGTGCCAGCAGTTACTCGACTAGCGGGAGTGTAAGAGAGACCCAGTACTTC.

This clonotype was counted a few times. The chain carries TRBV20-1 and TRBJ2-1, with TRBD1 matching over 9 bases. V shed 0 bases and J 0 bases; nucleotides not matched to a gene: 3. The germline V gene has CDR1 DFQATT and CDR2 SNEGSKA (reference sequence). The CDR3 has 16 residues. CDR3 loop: CSARDWTGDSYNEQFF. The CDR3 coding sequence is TGCAGTGCTAGAGATTGGACAGGGGACTCCTACAATGAGCAGTTCTTC.

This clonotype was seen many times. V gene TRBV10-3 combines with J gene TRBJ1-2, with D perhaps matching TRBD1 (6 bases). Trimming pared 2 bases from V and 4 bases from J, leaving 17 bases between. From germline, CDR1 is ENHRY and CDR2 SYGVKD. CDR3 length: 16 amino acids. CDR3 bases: TGTGCCATCAGTGAGCAGTCGTGGGACATAGCCTATGGCTACACCTTC. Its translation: CAISEQSWDIAYGYTF.